This TCR beta chain was recorded in a study of cytomegalovirus exposure and HLA in healthy donors. Study results and limitations: As a later analysis revealed, the rate of TCR association differed by HLA locus, with DRB1 most and HLA-C fewest. Based on reports, TCR beta sequences accurately predicted HLA-A and HLA-B alleles for most subjects. V- and J-gene trimming in TCR beta was tied to a missense DCLRE1C variant by an analysis performed later.

With respect to this clone: Antigen: not known.

The V gene's germline CDR1 is SGHRS and CDR2 YFSETQ. The CDR3 totals 13 residues. The V and J ends lost 0 bases and 8 bases respectively, with 8 bases between them. A multiplex PCR was run with 60 Vbeta primers and 13 Jbeta primers. In the authors' methods: Roughly 76 million unique TCR beta chains, roughly 11 million of them shared, were counted by a later analysis. Profiling relied on immunoSEQ multiplex PCR, and the TCRdb table lists in-frame clones only, not all of them. The DNA gave D and trimming, while V, J and clone size come from that table. The listing records more than 50,000 clones. The clonotype comes from a woman aged 40-49 years in good health and CMV-seronegative. The sample was PBMCs. V and J are TRBV5-1 and TRBJ1-4; D remains unclear. DNA for the CDR3: TGCGCCAGCAGCTTGGATGACTCAGAAAAACTGTTTTTT. Its protein product is CASSLDDSEKLFF.